This entry is about one T cell receptor beta chain. Its antigen is still unknown. No clone much larger than this one lies a single base away; base qualities are absent. This record comes from a study of blood T cell repertoires in COVID-19 (dated by TCRdb to 2019 to 2021). Some background on the complete study: Samples from collaborators originated in the United States, Italy and Spain and spanned both the acute and convalescent phases of COVID-19. The samples were drawn from two sources: the first 160 participants of the ongoing ImmuneRACE study, and 1,000 to 1,500 subjects contributed by 6 global collaborators. Where available, HLA class I and class II types were obtained from metadata supplied by the sample provider rather than from assay-based typing. The material from the prospective study consisted of cDNA or gDNA derived from T cells, B-cell-depleted T cells, or PBMCs. The sample metadata nearly always contained a de-identified subject ID, COVID-19 status, age in years and sex. A freely available public database, intended as a resource for researchers studying the immune response to SARS-CoV-2, is where the repertoires were released. Subjects who had been exposed to COVID-19, were actively infected with it, or had recovered from it provided the deeply sampled blood TCRbeta repertoires that made up the dataset.

Results and caveats for the whole study, not just this receptor: How much clinical and demographic metadata was included differed by source and by participant, and the metadata was provided uncurated.

TCRbeta CDR3 regions were amplified from genomic DNA by means of the immunoSEQ Assay, a bias-controlled multiplex PCR. The authors processed their data as follows. The number of nucleated cells in each sample was estimated from the amplification of reference gene primers within the assay. To quantify the absolute abundance of each unique TCRbeta CDR3 rearrangement, sequence reads were collapsed and filtered. For each sample, productive Simpson clonality was calculated by taking the square root of Simpson's diversity index across productive rearrangements. Entries here come from immuneACCESS through TCRdb and include only in-frame sequences with V and J called. Some clones fail to appear in such tables; in the studies checked, an unresolved V gene covers under half of the shortfall, and the cause of the remainder is unknown. The V and J calls and clone size were taken over from that table, and D and trimming were inferred from the DNA. The sample data list about 300,000 clones, and 75% to 90% of these were observed just once. Jointly, the top ten make up approximately 4.2% of the sample.

The collaborating institutions used their own protocols to collect whole blood in K2EDTA tubes. For TCRbeta analysis, collaborator samples were shipped as frozen whole blood, as isolated PBMCs, or as DNA extracted from either sample type. Input material: peripheral blood. The source is a man aged 35-49 years with acute or convalescent COVID-19.

The CDR3 region has the sequence CASSYSYLLAGGISYEQYF. The DNA sequence reads TGTGCCAGCAGTTACTCGTACTTACTAGCGGGGGGAATTTCATACGAGCAGTACTTC. The V gene is TRBV6-2 or TRBV6-3 and the J gene is TRBJ2-7, and 12 junction bases match TRBD2. The germline V gene encodes CDR1 MNHEY and CDR2 SVGEGT. The CDR3, from cysteine to phenylalanine, totals 19 residues. Only CDR3 DNA is held: 57 bases, read in frame from base 1. Germline trimming: 0 bases from V, 4 bases from J; junction bases outside gene matches: 13.